Below, 21 T cell receptor beta chains from the same sample are listed, as sequenced in a study of response to subunit inactivated influenza vaccine. One entry per CDR3 protein results from TCRdb running MiXCR on the RT-PCR reads. Of about 500,000 distinct CDR3 sequences in the sample, more than 15% were seen once. The input for sequencing was CD4+ T cells sorted from PBMCs, taken around 25 months after vaccination. These TCRs come from a man between 50 and 70 years old who received an inactivated influenza vaccine.

The chain carries TRBV7-8 and TRBJ1-5; a weak D match, TRBD1 (5 bases). V was shortened by 2 bases and J by 6 bases, with 17 bases between the two germline ends. The length of the CDR3 is 16 residues. From germline, CDR1 is SGHVS and CDR2 FQNEAQ. CDR3 residues: CASSLYQGAGIQPQHF. DNA of the CDR3: TGTGCCAGCAGCTTATATCAAGGGGCAGGGATTCAGCCCCAGCATTTT.

The chain joins TRBV14 to TRBJ2-3; no definite D call. The CDR3 runs to 13 residues. The germline gives CDR1 SGHDN, CDR2 FVKESK. Trimming removed 0 bases from V and 5 bases from J, with 6 bases in between. The CDR3 coding sequence is TGTGCCAGCAGCCAAGATCATGGAGATACGCAGTATTTT. Its protein product is CASSQDHGDTQYF.

This clonotype was found a few times. The chain combines TRBV14 with TRBJ2-1; D is unclear. Germline-derived CDR1 and CDR2 are SGHDN and FVKESK. CDR3 size: 15 residues. Trimming left V 1 base short and J 0 bases short, with 7 bases between. The CDR3, as DNA: TGTGCCAGCAGCCAAGGACCCTCCTCCTACAATGAGCAGTTCTTC. Translating gives CASSQGPSSYNEQFF. The variable domain in full, completed from reference TRBV14 and TRBJ2-1, reads EAGVTQFPSHSVIEKGQTVTLRCDPISGHDNLYWYRRVMGKEIKFLLHFVKESKQDESGMPNNRFLAERTGGTYSTLKVQPAELEDSGVYFCASSQGPSSYNEQFFGPGTRLTVL.

The chain links TRBV14 to TRBJ2-7; tentative D call: TRBD2 (6 bases). Looked up from germline, CDR1 is SGHDN and CDR2 is FVKESK. There are 13 residues in the CDR3. Trimming took 6 bases from V and 6 from J, leaving 15 bases between them. The CDR3 DNA reads as TGTGCCAGCAGGGATCTAGCGCCCGGCGAGCAGTACTTC. Amino acids: CASRDLAPGEQYF. Full variable domain (rest looked up from reference TRBV14 and TRBJ2-7): EAGVTQFPSHSVIEKGQTVTLRCDPISGHDNLYWYRRVMGKEIKFLLHFVKESKQDESGMPNNRFLAERTGGTYSTLKVQPAELEDSGVYFCASRDLAPGEQYFGPGTRLTVT.

J is TRBJ1-1 and V is TRBV6-2 or TRBV6-3; no definite D call. Germline CDR1 is MNHEY and CDR2 is SVGEGT. This CDR3 has 13 amino acids. V was cut by 2 bases and J by 7 bases, with 11 bases left in between. The chain's CDR3 is CASSYQVGGEAFF. The CDR3 nucleotides read TGTGCCAGCAGTTACCAGGTCGGAGGTGAAGCTTTCTTT.

This chain links TRBV7-2 with TRBJ2-3, with 16 bases matching TRBD2. CDR3 size: 15 residues. The germline V gene has CDR1 SGHTA and CDR2 FQGNSA. After removal of 5 bases from V and 10 bases from J, the junction contained 6 bases not matched to a gene. The CDR3 region is CASSIGTSGRGAQYF. As DNA, the CDR3 is TGTGCCAGCAGCATCGGGACTAGCGGGAGGGGGGCGCAGTATTTT.

V gene TRBV12-3 or TRBV12-4 combines with J gene TRBJ1-2; 8 bases line up with TRBD1. CDR3 length: 15 amino acids. Trimming removed 5 bases from V and 0 bases from J; junction bases left unmatched: 5. The CDR3 loop is CASSTGQGANYGYTF. Written as DNA, the CDR3 is TGTGCCAGCAGTACCGGACAGGGAGCTAACTATGGCTACACCTTC.

This clonotype appeared a few times. V and J are TRBV20-1 and TRBJ1-2; 8 bases are a match to TRBD1. The germline CDR1 and CDR2 sequences are DFQATT and SNEGSKA (reference sequence). The CDR3 sequence is 11 residues long. Trimming removed 6 bases from V and 8 bases from J; junction bases left unmatched: 5. CDR3 bases: TGCAGTGCACGACAGGGGAACGGCTACACCTTC. This translates into CSARQGNGYTF.

This clonotype was seen only a few times. This chain uses TRBV20-1 with TRBJ2-3; no clear D gene. V lost 6 bases to trimming and J lost 4 bases, with 8 bases between them. The CDR3 runs 11 residues. Per germline, CDR1 DFQATT and CDR2 SNEGSKA (reference sequence). CDR3 in DNA: TGCAGTGCAATGCTTGCAGATACGCAGTATTTT. Translation: CSAMLADTQYF.

This clonotype was seen a few times. The chain has TRBV12-3 or TRBV12-4 and TRBJ2-1; possible D gene TRBD2, 5 bases. The V and J ends lost 1 base and 9 bases respectively, with 19 bases between them. The CDR3 covers 16 residues. This chain's CDR3 is CASSLGVDSLPSEQFF. CDR3 sequence (DNA): TGTGCCAGCAGTTTAGGAGTGGACTCCCTCCCCTCTGAGCAGTTCTTC.

This clonotype came up many times. V and J are TRBV5-1 and TRBJ2-2; the D gene is possibly TRBD2 (5 bases). The ends were cut back, 2 bases at V and 3 bases at J, with 11 bases in the middle. The CDR3 has 15 residues. The germline V gene has CDR1 SGHRS and CDR2 YFSETQ. CDR3 loop: CASSLPGTDTGELFF. CDR3 sequence (DNA): TGCGCCAGCAGCTTACCGGGAACGGACACCGGGGAGCTGTTTTTT.

The chain links TRBV4-3 to TRBJ1-5, with D unclear. Deletions cut 2 bases from V and 5 bases from J, with 7 bases between. CDR1 and CDR2 from the germline V gene are LGHNA and YSLEER. This CDR3 spans 13 amino acids. The CDR3 is CASSQSLDQPQHF. The CDR3 DNA follows: TGCGCCAGCAGCCAATCCTTGGATCAGCCCCAGCATTTT.

This clonotype was picked up a small number of times. The chain uses TRBV20-1 and TRBJ1-4, with no clear D. CDR1 is DFQATT and CDR2 is SNEGSKA in the germline V gene (reference sequence). Trimming took 2 bases from V and 0 from J, leaving 13 bases between them. The CDR3 sequence is 16 residues long. The chain's CDR3 is CSARNPVPTTNEKLFF. The CDR3 DNA follows: TGCAGTGCTAGAAACCCGGTCCCAACAACTAATGAAAAACTGTTTTTT.

This rearrangement joins TRBV6-2 or TRBV6-3 to TRBJ2-7; 12 bases align to TRBD2. This CDR3 has 18 amino acids. Germline values: CDR1 MNHEY, CDR2 SVGEGT. Germline trimming cut 5 bases from V and 2 bases from J; bases unmatched to any gene: 13. DNA for the CDR3: TGTGCCAGCAGTCGAAGGACTAGCGGGACAGCTCCCGCCTACGAGCAGTACTTC. Translation gives CASSRRTSGTAPAYEQYF.

This clonotype was seen more than once but under ten times. This rearrangement joins TRBV5-8 to TRBJ2-5; D unclear. Germline CDR1 and CDR2: SGHTS and YDEGEE. V lost 0 bases and J 6 bases, leaving 9 bases between the germline ends. The CDR3 runs to 13 residues. The CDR3 reads CASSLDGEKTQYF. The CDR3 nucleotides are TGTGCCAGCAGCTTGGACGGAGAGAAGACCCAGTACTTC.

The chain joins TRBV11-2 to TRBJ2-2; D gene uncertain. This CDR3 has 13 amino acids. Trimming cost V 3 bases and J 7 bases, with 9 bases left between them. From germline, CDR1 is SGHAT and CDR2 FQNNGV. The CDR3 nucleotides read TGTGCCAGCAGCTTTCGGGCCTTCGGGGAGCTGTTTTTT. Translating gives CASSFRAFGELFF.

On this clonotype: At one boundary the junction diverges from the germline segment, which might be a read error. This chain connects TRBV7-2 to TRBJ2-2, with TRBD1 identical over 7 bases. This CDR3 region has 16 residues. Germline V gene data show CDR1 as SGHTA and CDR2 as FQGNSA. The CDR3 DNA reads as TGTGCCTGCAGCTTACAAGGGGGCAGGAACACCGGGGAGCTGTTTTTT. Translating gives CACSLQGGRNTGELFF.

This chain uses TRBV24-1 with TRBJ2-3; the D is unclear. V was shortened by 7 bases and J by 6 bases, with 13 bases between the two germline ends. The CDR3 has 13 amino acids. Germline V CDR1 and CDR2: KGHDR, SFDVKD. As DNA, the CDR3 is TGTGCCACCAGAACTCCGCTGGGTGATACGCAGTATTTT. Its protein is CATRTPLGDTQYF.

In this sample, this clonotype turned up a few times. This CDR3 is CRVAGGGETQYF. DNA of the CDR3: TGCAGGGTAGCGGGGGGCGGGGAGACCCAGTACTTC. The chain has TRBV20-1 and TRBJ2-5; 10 positions agree with TRBD2. CDR1 and CDR2 (germline): DFQATT, SNEGSKA (reference sequence). This CDR3 is 12 amino acids long.

The chain has TRBV14 and TRBJ2-3, with D perhaps matching TRBD1 (7 bases). CDR1 is SGHDN and CDR2 is FVKESK in the germline V gene. This CDR3 comprises 15 residues. Between the trimmed V and J ends, which lost 4 bases and 5 bases, there was a span of 16 bases. The CDR3 spells CASSRSRQGGDTQYF. CDR3 in DNA: TGTGCCAGCAGCCGAAGTCGGCAGGGGGGAGATACGCAGTATTTT. Full variable domain (outside the CDR3, taken from reference TRBV14 and TRBJ2-3): EAGVTQFPSHSVIEKGQTVTLRCDPISGHDNLYWYRRVMGKEIKFLLHFVKESKQDESGMPNNRFLAERTGGTYSTLKVQPAELEDSGVYFCASSRSRQGGDTQYFGPGTRLTVL.

This clonotype was counted a few times. The chain combines TRBV5-1 with TRBJ1-1, with a tentative D call TRBD1 (6 bases). The CDR3 covers 17 residues. Trimming pared 5 bases from V and 1 base from J, leaving 21 bases between. Germline lookup yields CDR1 SGHRS and CDR2 YFSETQ. CDR3 region: CASRGGMGSTRNTEAFF. In nucleotides, the CDR3 is TGCGCCAGCAGAGGGGGGATGGGGTCGACCCGGAACACTGAAGCTTTCTTT.